The sequence of this T cell receptor beta chain was determined in a study of T cell responses to AZD1222 COVID-19 vaccine. Background on the study: Researchers grouped second doses given at about 4 or about 12 weeks into one pool.

This clone appeared once. No antigen is known for it. Study-level points and caveats: There were mostly white British donors and more females than males, and clonal diversity was possibly underestimated.

The method was immunoSEQ multiplex PCR; TCRdb's version includes in-frame clones alone and lacks a portion of them. The sample lists about 85,000 clones; approximately 89% were seen once. The CDR3 covers 14 residues. V was trimmed by 5 bases and J by 10 bases, leaving 20 bases between them. CDR1 MNHEY and CDR2 SVGAGI come from the germline V gene. The V gene is TRBV6-5, the J gene TRBJ1-2; D call uncertain. The clonotype was recovered from an adult in good health. This material consisted of peripheral blood, taken on day 0 of AZD1222 vaccination. This CDR3 reads CASSPIPRLLPYTF. DNA of the CDR3: TGTGCCAGCAGTCCCATTCCTCGGTTGCTCCCCTACACCTTC.